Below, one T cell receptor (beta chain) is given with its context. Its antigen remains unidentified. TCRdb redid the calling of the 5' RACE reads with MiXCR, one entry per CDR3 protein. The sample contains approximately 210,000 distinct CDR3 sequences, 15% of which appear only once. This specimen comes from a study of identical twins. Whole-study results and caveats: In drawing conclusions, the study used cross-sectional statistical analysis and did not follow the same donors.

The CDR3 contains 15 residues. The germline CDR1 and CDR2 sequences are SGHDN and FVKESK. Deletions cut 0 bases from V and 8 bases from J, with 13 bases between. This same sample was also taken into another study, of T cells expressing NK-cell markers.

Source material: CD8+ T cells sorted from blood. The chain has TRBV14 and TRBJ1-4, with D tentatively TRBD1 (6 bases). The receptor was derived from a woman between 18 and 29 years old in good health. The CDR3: CASSQDPGEKEKLFF. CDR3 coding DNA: TGTGCCAGCAGCCAAGATCCAGGGGAGAAGGAAAAACTGTTTTTT.